What follows is one T cell receptor beta chain and its context. What it binds is not known. A clone one base away is much larger, so this may be a read error. Starting from genomic DNA, TCR beta CDR3 was amplified through two-round multiplex PCR. First-round PCR used primers specific to each TRBV and TRBJ gene. TCRdb independently ran MiXCR on the multiplex PCR reads; one entry per CDR3 protein. The data hold 50,000 or so distinct CDR3 sequences, with about 35% observed a single time. This entry comes from a study of prognosis after radiotherapy for stage I lung cancer. In the study overall: Enrolled patients were those with stage I non-small cell lung cancer, a group that was recruited between April 2018 and January 2019. Deemed medically inoperable were all patients with non-small cell lung cancer. Study results and caveats: It was not determined whether the expanded TCR clones were tumor-specific.

Peripheral blood samples of roughly 6 milliliters were drawn at each of two time points. The germline V gene encodes CDR1 MNHEY and CDR2 SVGEGT. The CDR3 is made up of 16 amino acids. Trimming stripped 6 bases from V and 2 bases from J, with 19 bases between. The V call is TRBV6-2 or TRBV6-3, the J call TRBJ2-5, with a possible D match to TRBD2 (6 bases). The clonotype originates from a donor of 50 years or more with non-small cell lung cancer. Material: PBMCs, obtained before or after stereotactic body radiation therapy (not recorded which). DNA of the CDR3: TGTGCCAGCAGCCCTCCCTTATCGGGAGCACAAGAGACCCAGTACTTC. Translating it yields CASSPPLSGAQETQYF.